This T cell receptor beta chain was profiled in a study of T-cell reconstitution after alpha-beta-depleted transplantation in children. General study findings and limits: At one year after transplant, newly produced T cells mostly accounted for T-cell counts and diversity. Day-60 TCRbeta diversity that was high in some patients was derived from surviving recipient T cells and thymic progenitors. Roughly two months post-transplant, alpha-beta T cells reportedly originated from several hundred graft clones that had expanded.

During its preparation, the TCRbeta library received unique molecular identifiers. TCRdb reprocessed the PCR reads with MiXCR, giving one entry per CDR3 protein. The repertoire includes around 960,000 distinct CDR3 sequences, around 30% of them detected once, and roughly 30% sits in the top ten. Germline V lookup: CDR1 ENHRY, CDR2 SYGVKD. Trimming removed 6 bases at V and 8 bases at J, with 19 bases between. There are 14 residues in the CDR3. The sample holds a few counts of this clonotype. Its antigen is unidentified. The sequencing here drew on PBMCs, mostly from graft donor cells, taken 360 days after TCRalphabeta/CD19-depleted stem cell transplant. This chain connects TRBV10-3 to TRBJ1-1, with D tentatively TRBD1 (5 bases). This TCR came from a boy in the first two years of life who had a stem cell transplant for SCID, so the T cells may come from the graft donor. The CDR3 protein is CAIRSGVESAEAFF. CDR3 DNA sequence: TGTGCCATCAGATCGGGGGTAGAATCGGCGGAAGCTTTCTTT.